This is a list of T cell receptor beta chains from one sample in a study of T cell responses to AZD1222 COVID-19 vaccine. TCRdb keeps only in-frame clones here, not all; method: immunoSEQ multiplex PCR. The sample includes roughly 180,000 clones, just over 85% seen only once; the top ten take approximately 0.5%. This sample comprised peripheral blood, obtained on day 0 of AZD1222 vaccination. The receptor source for this set is an adult in good health. CDR3s include the opening cysteine and the closing phenylalanine or tryptophan. D genes are given only for firm matches. Expanded clones get a size class; other rows say once, few or many, or leave the size out.

V,size,D,J,DNA,CDR3
TRBV7-2,NA,TRBD2,TRBJ2-1,TGTGCCAGCAGCTTGACGGGACTAGCGGGGGGTCCTGAGCAGTTCTTC,CASSLTGLAGGPEQFF
TRBV9,NA,NA,TRBJ2-1,TGTGCCAGCAATCATGGGGGTACGGGCAATGAGCAGTTCTTC,CASNHGGTGNEQFF
TRBV29-1,NA,NA,TRBJ1-3,TGCAGCGTTGGTAAGGCCTCTGGAAACACCATATATTTT,CSVGKASGNTIYF
TRBV29-1,NA,NA,TRBJ1-2,TGCAGCGTTGGGGTAGGGGACATAGGACGCGGCTACACCTTC,CSVGVGDIGRGYTF
TRBV5-1,few,NA,TRBJ2-7,TGCGCCAGCAGCTTAGGACAGCCAGGGCGCGAGCAGTACTTC,CASSLGQPGREQYF
TRBV6-2/TRBV6-3,NA,NA,TRBJ2-1,TGTGCCAGCAGTTCAAGACGACAGACCTCCTACAATGAGCAGTTCTTC,CASSSRRQTSYNEQFF
TRBV7-7,NA,TRBD1,TRBJ2-1,TGTGCTAGCAGCCCGACAGGGGGTGGAACCTACAATGAGCAGTTCTTC,CASSPTGGGTYNEQFF
TRBV9,NA,TRBD1,TRBJ1-4,TGTGCCAGCAGCGGTGCGGACAGGAGGAATGAAAAACTGTTTTTT,CASSGADRRNEKLFF
TRBV4-1,NA,NA,TRBJ1-6,TGCGCCAGCAGCCACAGGCGAGAGTCACCCCTCCACTTT,CASSHRRESPLHF
TRBV7-8,few,NA,TRBJ1-1,TGTGCCAGCAGCGCAGGTCAGAGGAGCACTGAAGCTTTCTTT,CASSAGQRSTEAFF
TRBV5-4,NA,TRBD2,TRBJ2-5,TGTGCCAACAGCTTGGGCCTAGCGGGGAGCCAAGAGACCCAGTACTTC,CANSLGLAGSQETQYF
TRBV10-1,NA,TRBD1,TRBJ2-1,TGCGCCAGCAGTGCCTCGAGGGGGCGGCTATACAATGAGCAGTTCTTC,CASSASRGRLYNEQFF
TRBV3-1/TRBV3-2,NA,NA,TRBJ2-1,TGTGCCAGCAGCTTAACTATTGAGGCGGATGAGCAGTTCTTC,CASSLTIEADEQFF
TRBV5-1,few,NA,TRBJ1-3,TGCGCCAGCAGCCTACCCGGCGGAAACACCATATATTTT,CASSLPGGNTIYF
TRBV4-2,NA,TRBD1,TRBJ1-1,TGTGCCAGCAGCCCCCGGGTGGACAGGGGGCTGGGTGAAGCTTTCTTT,CASSPRVDRGLGEAFF
TRBV7-7,NA,NA,TRBJ2-2,TGTGCTAGCACCCCATCTCCGGCAGGCACAACCGGGGAGCTGTTTTTT,CASTPSPAGTTGELFF
TRBV7-8,once,NA,TRBJ2-7,TGTGCCAGCAGCCCAGGTAGGCTCTCCTACGAGCAGTACTTC,CASSPGRLSYEQYF
TRBV27,few,NA,TRBJ2-1,TGTGCCAGCAGTTTCAAACCATACAATGAGCAGTTCTTC,CASSFKPYNEQFF